A selection of T cell receptor beta chains follows, all from one sample in a study of T cells in Graves' hyperthyroidism and ophthalmopathy. MiXCR was run by TCRdb on the multiplex PCR reads, yielding one entry per CDR3 protein. Among roughly 700,000 distinct CDR3 sequences listed, about 15% were seen once. The sequenced sample consisted of blood. These receptors were collected from a woman under 30 with Graves' hyperthyroidism. Each CDR3 is given with its conserved first and last residue. The D gene is left open where the match is weak. Size is stated for part of the rows, as once, few or many counts, or as a class when the clone is expanded.

>many|TRBJ2-7|TRBV24-1|TRBD2
TGTGCCACCAGTGATTTGGGCTCGACTAGCGGGAGGTTCTACGAGCAGTACTTC
CATSDLGSTSGRFYEQYF
>.|TRBJ1-3|TRBV2|.
TGTGCCAGCAGGGACGGGGTATCTGGAAACACCATATATTTT
CASRDGVSGNTIYF
>.|TRBJ2-1|TRBV14|TRBD2
TGTGCCAGCAGCCAACCTAGCGGTTCCTACAATGAGCAGTTCTTC
CASSQPSGSYNEQFF
>few|TRBJ2-7|TRBV11-2|.
TGTGCCAGCAGCTTTCGCCCAGGGTTAGGCGAGCAGTACTTC
CASSFRPGLGEQYF
>many|TRBJ2-5|TRBV6-1|.
TGTGCCAGCAGTATTACACGGGGTCAAGAGACCCAGTACTTC
CASSITRGQETQYF
>many|TRBJ2-1|TRBV20-1|.
TGCAGTACCCTCGAGGTGAGCGCCTCCTACAATGAGCAGTTCTTC
CSTLEVSASYNEQFF
>many|TRBJ1-1|TRBV2|TRBD1
TGTGCCAGCAGTCCCTGGACAGGGGGATTGAACACTGAAGCTTTCTTT
CASSPWTGGLNTEAFF
>.|TRBJ2-7|TRBV12-3/TRBV12-4|.
TGTGCCAGCAGTTCAGGGGTGGTGTACGAGCAGTACTTC
CASSSGVVYEQYF
>many|TRBJ2-2|TRBV28|.
TGTGCCAGCAGTTGGGGCAGCCACACCGGGGAGCTGTTTTTT
CASSWGSHTGELFF
>.|TRBJ2-7|TRBV28|.
TGTGCCAGCAGTGGGCTAGGCGGGTTCTCCTACGAGCAGTACTTC
CASSGLGGFSYEQYF
>many|TRBJ2-3|TRBV12-3/TRBV12-4|TRBD2
TGTGCCAGCAGTCCCCGTCTGGTAGCGGGAGCGTGGGGCACAGATACGCAGTATTTT
CASSPRLVAGAWGTDTQYF
>many|TRBJ2-5|TRBV6-1|TRBD2
TGTGCCAGCAGTGTAGCGGGAGAAGAGACCCAGTACTTC
CASSVAGEETQYF
>.|TRBJ1-1|TRBV4-1|.
TGCGCCAGCAGCGTGGGGGGCGTGAACACTGAAGCTTTCTTT
CASSVGGVNTEAFF
>few|TRBJ1-5|TRBV10-2|.
TGCGCCAGCAGTGAGACCAGCACCAGTCAGCCCCAGCATTTT
CASSETSTSQPQHF
>.|TRBJ1-5|TRBV2|.
TGTGCCAGCAGTGAAGAAGGGGGGTCGGCTCAGCCCCAGCATTTT
CASSEEGGSAQPQHF
>many|TRBJ2-5|TRBV15|.
TGTGCCACCAGCTGGGGGGGGGCGATAGAGACCCAGTACTTC
CATSWGGAIETQYF
>few|TRBJ2-7|TRBV6-5|.
TGTGCCAGCAGTTCCATAATCGAGCAGTACTTC
CASSSIIEQYF
>few|TRBJ1-2|TRBV5-1|.
TGCGCCAGCAGCTTGGATCGGGGAGGCTATGGCTACACCTTC
CASSLDRGGYGYTF
>few|TRBJ2-5|TRBV4-2|TRBD2
TGTGCCAGCAGCCAAGGGGGACTAATCGAAGGGACCCAGTACTTC
CASSQGGLIEGTQYF
>many|TRBJ2-5|TRBV13|.
TGTGCCAGCAGCTTCGGGCGGTACCAAGAGACCCAGTACTTC
CASSFGRYQETQYF
>.|TRBJ1-1|TRBV7-8|TRBD1
TGTGCCAGCAGCTTAGTGGGGACAGGGTCGCGTGGCACTGAAGCTTTCTTT
CASSLVGTGSRGTEAFF
>few|TRBJ2-1|TRBV4-3|TRBD2
TGCGCCAGCAGCCAAGATTTACTAGCGGGAGGGACAGGTTTTTACAATGAGCAGTTCTTC
CASSQDLLAGGTGFYNEQFF
>few|TRBJ1-6|TRBV7-2|TRBD1
TGTGCCAGCAGCTTAGGGCGTGGGACAGGGGGTTCACCCCTCCACTTT
CASSLGRGTGGSPLHF
>few|TRBJ1-4|TRBV5-1|.
TGCGCCAGCAGCCTGGTGGCGGGAACTAATGAAAAACTGTTTTTT
CASSLVAGTNEKLFF
>many|TRBJ1-5|TRBV20-1|TRBD1
TGCAGTGCTGCCCGGACAGGGGGTAGCAATCAGCCCCAGCATTTT
CSAARTGGSNQPQHF
>few|TRBJ2-7|TRBV2|TRBD2
TGTGCCAGCAAGGGACTAGCGGGAGTGTGGGAGCAGTACTTC
CASKGLAGVWEQYF
>many|TRBJ2-3|TRBV28|.
TGTGCCAGCAGTTTAGAGGGGGGCGGCACAGATACGCAGTATTTT
CASSLEGGGTDTQYF
>.|TRBJ1-2|TRBV30|.
TGTGCCTGGGCAAAGAACTATGGCTACACCTTC
CAWAKNYGYTF
>many|TRBJ2-7|TRBV3-1|TRBD1
TGTGCCAGCAGCCAACCTGGGACAGGGGGGGGTCGGCAGTACTTC
CASSQPGTGGGRQYF
>.|TRBJ2-5|TRBV10-3|.
TGTGCCATCAGCTCGGGACAAGAGACCCAGTACTTC
CAISSGQETQYF
>.|TRBJ2-5|TRBV18|.
TGTGCCAGCTCACCACCAGCTATCCGTGAGACCCAGTACTTC
CASSPPAIRETQYF
>many|TRBJ2-3|TRBV28|TRBD2
TGTGCCAGCAGTTGGACTAGCGGGGGCACAGATACGCAGTATTTT
CASSWTSGGTDTQYF
>.|TRBJ1-1|TRBV6-2/TRBV6-3|.
TGTGCCAGCAATACGGGCCTAATGAACACTGAAGCTTTCTTT
CASNTGLMNTEAFF
>many|TRBJ2-1|TRBV12-3/TRBV12-4|.
TGTGCCAGCAGTTTCCTCCGGAGTTACAATGAGCAGTTCTTC
CASSFLRSYNEQFF
>few|TRBJ2-3|TRBV19|.
TGTGCCAGTCTGGGGGTGGGCCTGGGAGATACGCAGTATTTT
CASLGVGLGDTQYF
>.|TRBJ2-7|TRBV28|.
TGTGCCAGCAGTCCCCCAGAAATAGCCCCCTACGAGCAGTACTTC
CASSPPEIAPYEQYF
>.|TRBJ2-2|TRBV7-9|.
TGTGCCAGCAGCTTAGTCCCCCAAGGAGCCCTAAACACCGGGGAGCTGTTTTTT
CASSLVPQGALNTGELFF
>.|TRBJ2-3|TRBV6-1|TRBD2
TGTGCCAGCAGTAGAACGCTAGCGGGAAGCACAGATACGCAGTATTTT
CASSRTLAGSTDTQYF
>.|TRBJ2-6|TRBV27|TRBD1
TGTGCCAGCAGCGACAGGGGGCAATTCTTTGGGGCCAACGTCCTGACTTTC
CASSDRGQFFGANVLTF
>.|TRBJ1-2|TRBV5-6|.
TGTGCCAGCAGCGACGGACAGCTACTAGGCTACACCTTC
CASSDGQLLGYTF